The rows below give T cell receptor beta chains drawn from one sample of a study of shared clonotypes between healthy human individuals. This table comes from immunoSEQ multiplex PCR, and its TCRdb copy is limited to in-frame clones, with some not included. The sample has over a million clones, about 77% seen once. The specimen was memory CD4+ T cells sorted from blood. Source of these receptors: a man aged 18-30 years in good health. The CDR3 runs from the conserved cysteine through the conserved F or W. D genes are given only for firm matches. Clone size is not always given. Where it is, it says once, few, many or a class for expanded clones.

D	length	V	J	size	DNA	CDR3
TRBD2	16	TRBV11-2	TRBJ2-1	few	TGTGCCAGCAGTTCCCCGGGACTAGCGGGAGTTGGGGAGCAGTTCTTC	CASSSPGLAGVGEQFF
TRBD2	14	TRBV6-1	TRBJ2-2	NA	TGTGCCAGCACCGAAAGGCGGGGGGCCGGGGAGCTGTTTTTT	CASTERRGAGELFF
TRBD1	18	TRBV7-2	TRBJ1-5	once	TGTGCCAGCAGCTTACTTCCCCCGGGACAGGGGTGGAATCAGCCCCAGCATTTT	CASSLLPPGQGWNQPQHF
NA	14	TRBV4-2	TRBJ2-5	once	TGTGCCAGCAGCCAAGATACCAACCAAGAGACCCAGTACTTC	CASSQDTNQETQYF
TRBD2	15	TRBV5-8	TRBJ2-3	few	TGTGCCAGCAGCTTGGTCCTAGCGGCCACAGATACGCAGTATTTT	CASSLVLAATDTQYF
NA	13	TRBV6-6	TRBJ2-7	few	TGTGCCAGCAGTCCAGGACAAATCTACGAGCAGTACTTC	CASSPGQIYEQYF
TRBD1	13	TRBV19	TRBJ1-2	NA	TGTGCCAGTAGCCCGGGACAGGCCTATGGCTACACCTTC	CASSPGQAYGYTF
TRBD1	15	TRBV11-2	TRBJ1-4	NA	TGTGCCAGCAGCCTCTCGGACAGGTTTAATGAAAAACTGTTTTTT	CASSLSDRFNEKLFF
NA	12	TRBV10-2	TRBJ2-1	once	TGCGCCAGCAAGGGGGACTACAATGAGCAGTTCTTC	CASKGDYNEQFF
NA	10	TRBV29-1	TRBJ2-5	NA	TGCAGCGTTGGACAGGAGACCCAGTACTTC	CSVGQETQYF
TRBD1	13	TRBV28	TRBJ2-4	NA	TGTGCCAGCAGTCGGGGACAGGGTAACATTCAGTACTTC	CASSRGQGNIQYF
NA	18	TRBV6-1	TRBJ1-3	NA	TGTGCCAGCAGTGAACTAAGGGGTGAAACCCGCTCTGGAAACACCATATATTTT	CASSELRGETRSGNTIYF
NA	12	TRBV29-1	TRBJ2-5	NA	TGCAGCGTTAGCGGTGCCCGAGAGACCCAGTACTTC	CSVSGARETQYF
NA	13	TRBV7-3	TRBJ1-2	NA	TGTGCCAGCAGCCCAACGGGCAGCTATGGCTACACCTTC	CASSPTGSYGYTF
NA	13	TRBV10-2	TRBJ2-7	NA	TGCGCCAGCATCGGGAGTCTTGGCTACGAGCAGTACTTC	CASIGSLGYEQYF
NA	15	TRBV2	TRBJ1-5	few	TGTGCCAGCAGTGGTGCGGGGTCTGGCAATCAGCCCCAGCATTTT	CASSGAGSGNQPQHF
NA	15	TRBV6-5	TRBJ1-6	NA	TGTGCCAGCAGTTACTCGGGCCCGGGGGGTTCACCCCTCCACTTT	CASSYSGPGGSPLHF
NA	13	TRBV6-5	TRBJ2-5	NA	TGTGCCAGCAGTTACTCTGGGAGAGAGACCCAGTACTTC	CASSYSGRETQYF
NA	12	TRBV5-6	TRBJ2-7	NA	TGTGCCAGCAGCAAACACGTCTACGAGCAGTACTTC	CASSKHVYEQYF
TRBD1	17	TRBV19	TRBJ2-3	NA	TGTGCCAGTAGTATGGTGGGCGGACAGGGTAACACAGATACGCAGTATTTT	CASSMVGGQGNTDTQYF
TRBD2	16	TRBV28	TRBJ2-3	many	TGTGGAACGAGGCTAGCGGGGGCGACTCTGGGGGATACGCAGTATTTT	CGTRLAGATLGDTQYF
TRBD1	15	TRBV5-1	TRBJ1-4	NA	TGCGCCAGCAGCTTGGATTGGGACAGTAATGAAAAACTGTTTTTT	CASSLDWDSNEKLFF
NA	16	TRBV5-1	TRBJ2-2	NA	TGCGCCAGCAGCTTGGGTTGGAGTATGGACACCGGGGAGCTGTTTTTT	CASSLGWSMDTGELFF
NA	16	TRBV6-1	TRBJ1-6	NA	TGTGCCAGCAGTGAAGTTCCGGGCTCCTATAATTCACCCCTCCACTTT	CASSEVPGSYNSPLHF
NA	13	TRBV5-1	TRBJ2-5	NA	TGCGCCAGCAGCTTTCTTGGAGGTGAGACCCAGTACTTC	CASSFLGGETQYF
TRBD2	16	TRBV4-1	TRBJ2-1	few	TGCGCCAGCAGCCATGGGACTAGCGGGTACTACAATGAGCAGTTCTTC	CASSHGTSGYYNEQFF
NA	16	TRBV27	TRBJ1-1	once	TGTGCCAGCAGGCAGTCGGCGTCTCTCGGAGGGACTGAAGCTTTCTTT	CASRQSASLGGTEAFF
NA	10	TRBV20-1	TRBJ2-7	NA	TGCAGTGCTAGCGAGGGGGGGCAGTACTTC	CSASEGGQYF
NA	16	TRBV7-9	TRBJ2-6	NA	TGTGCCAGCAGCTTTTTAAGTGGGACTGGGGCCAACGTCCTGACTTTC	CASSFLSGTGANVLTF
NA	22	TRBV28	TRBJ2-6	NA	TGTGCCAGCAGTAAAGGATTACCCGGAAGAGGCAGGAGTTCCTCTGGGGCCAACGTCCTGACTTTC	CASSKGLPGRGRSSSGANVLTF
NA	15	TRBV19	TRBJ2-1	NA	TGTGCCGTTAGGTATCGGGACTTTCCCTTTGAGGAGCAGTTCTTC	CAVRYRDFPFEEQFF
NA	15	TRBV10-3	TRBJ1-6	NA	TGTGCCATCAGTGATAGGGAGAGGGACAATTCACCCCTCCACTTT	CAISDRERDNSPLHF
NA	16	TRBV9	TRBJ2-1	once	TGTGCCAGCAGCGCATATTATAGCGGAGATTACAATGAGCAGTTCTTC	CASSAYYSGDYNEQFF
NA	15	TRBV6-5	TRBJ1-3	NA	TGTGCCAGCAGACGCGACGAGAGCTCTGGAAACACCATATATTTT	CASRRDESSGNTIYF
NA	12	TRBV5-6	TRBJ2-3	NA	TGTGCCAGCAGCCGGAGAATAGATACGCAGTATTTT	CASSRRIDTQYF
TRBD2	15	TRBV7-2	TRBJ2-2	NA	TGTGCCAGCAGAGGGGCTACTAGCGGGTCCGGGGAGCTGTTTTTT	CASRGATSGSGELFF
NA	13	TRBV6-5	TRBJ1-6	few	TGTGCCAGCAGGGATGTAGTCGGATCACCCCTCCACTTT	CASRDVVGSPLHF
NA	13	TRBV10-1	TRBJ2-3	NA	TGCGCCAGCAGTGATGACAGCACAGATACGCAGTATTTT	CASSDDSTDTQYF
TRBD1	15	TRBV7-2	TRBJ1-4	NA	TGTGCCAGCAGACAAACTTCAGGGGGTGGTGAAAAACTGTTTTTT	CASRQTSGGGEKLFF
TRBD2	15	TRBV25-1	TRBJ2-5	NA	TGTGCCAGACCCACACGGAGTAAGCGGGGGAAGACCCAGTACTTC	CARPTRSKRGKTQYF
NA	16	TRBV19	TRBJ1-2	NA	TGTGCCAGTACACCCCAGCATCCGTCGTCGTATCGGGGCTACACCTTC	CASTPQHPSSYRGYTF
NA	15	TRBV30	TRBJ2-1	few	TGTGCCTGGAGTGCCCGTGTGGGGGGGGCGTCATCACAGTTCTTC	CAWSARVGGASSQFF
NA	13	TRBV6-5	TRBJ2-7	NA	TGTGCCAGCAAGTTACAGGGATTTTACGAGCAGTACTTC	CASKLQGFYEQYF
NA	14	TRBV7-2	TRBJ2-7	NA	TGTGCCAGCAGCTTAAGTGGCCACCTCTACGAGCAGTACTTC	CASSLSGHLYEQYF
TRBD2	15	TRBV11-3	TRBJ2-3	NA	TGTGCCAGCAGCTCCGGGGGGTCGGCCACAGATACGCAGTATTTT	CASSSGGSATDTQYF
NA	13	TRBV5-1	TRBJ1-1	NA	TGCGCCAGCCGAACTATTCAGAACACTGAAGCTTTCTTT	CASRTIQNTEAFF
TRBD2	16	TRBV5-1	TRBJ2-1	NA	TGCGCCAGCAGCCCACAGACTAGCGGGGCGTACAATGAGCAGTTCTTC	CASSPQTSGAYNEQFF
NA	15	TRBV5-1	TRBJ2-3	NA	TGCGCCAGCAGCTTGGAGGGGGTTGGCACAGATACGCAGTATTTT	CASSLEGVGTDTQYF
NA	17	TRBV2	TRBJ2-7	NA	TGTGCCAGCAGTGAAGCGGGCTTGCGATCTTCCTCCTACGAGCAGTACTTC	CASSEAGLRSSSYEQYF
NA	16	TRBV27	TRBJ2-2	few	TGTGCCAGCAGTTTATACAGAACCTCGAACACCGGGGAGCTGTTTTTT	CASSLYRTSNTGELFF
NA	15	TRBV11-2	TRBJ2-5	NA	TGTGCCAGCAGCTTAAGTTCACAGCGTTCAGAGACCCAGTACTTC	CASSLSSQRSETQYF
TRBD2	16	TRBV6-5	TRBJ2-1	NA	TGTGCCAGCAGTTACTCACTAGCGGGAGACTACAATGAGCAGTTCTTC	CASSYSLAGDYNEQFF
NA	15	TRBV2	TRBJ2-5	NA	TGTGCCAGCAGAGGATACCAGACGGTCCAAGAGACCCAGTACTTC	CASRGYQTVQETQYF
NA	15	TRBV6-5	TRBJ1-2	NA	TGTGCCAGCAGTTTACAGGGACATTCGAACTATGGCTACACCTTC	CASSLQGHSNYGYTF
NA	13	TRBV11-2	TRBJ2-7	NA	TGTGCCAGCAGCTCTCAGGGCGGGCTCGAGCAGTACTTC	CASSSQGGLEQYF